The 20 T cell receptor beta chains below come from one sample, sequenced in a study of T cell responses to AZD1222 COVID-19 vaccine. Sequencing was performed with immunoSEQ multiplex PCR; in TCRdb, only in-frame clones are kept and a portion is missing. The sample has some 180,000 clones, 70% to 90% seen once. The source was peripheral blood, collected on day 0 of AZD1222 vaccination. The receptors shown here come from an adult in good health.

The chain recombines TRBV28 with TRBJ2-2; possible D gene TRBD1, 5 bases. The CDR3 is 13 residues long. Germline V gene lookup returns CDR1 MDHEN and CDR2 SYDVKM. V dropped 10 bases and J dropped 2 bases, with 11 bases sitting between them. The CDR3 loop is CANLDKNTGELFF. The CDR3 nucleotides read TGTGCCAACCTGGACAAAAACACCGGGGAGCTGTTTTTT. Filled out from reference TRBV28 and TRBJ2-2, the complete variable domain reads DVKVTQSSRYLVKRTGEKVFLECVQDMDHENMFWYRQDPGLGLRLIYFSYDVKMKEKGDIPEGYSVSREKKERFSLILESASTNQTSMYLCANLDKNTGELFFGEGSRLTVL.

V and J are TRBV3-1 (or the pseudogene TRBV3-2) and TRBJ2-2; 8 bases align to TRBD1. Trimming at V came to 4 bases and at J to 4 bases, leaving 5 bases not matched to a gene. This CDR3 has 15 amino acids. CDR1 LGHDT and CDR2 YNNKEL come from the germline V gene (reference sequence). The CDR3 bases are TGTGCCAGCAGCCCGGACAGGGTGTTCACCGGGGAGCTGTTTTTT. Its protein product is CASSPDRVFTGELFF.

The rearrangement joins TRBV18 to TRBJ2-7; no reliable D call. This CDR3 contains 13 residues. V lost 10 bases and J 0 bases, leaving 13 bases between the germline ends. CDR1 KGHSH and CDR2 LQKENI come from the germline V gene. CDR3 sequence reads: CATRTLSSYEQYF. As DNA, the CDR3 is TGTGCCACCCGGACCCTCAGCTCCTACGAGCAGTACTTC.

This chain joins TRBV25-1 and TRBJ1-2; D remains unclear. The germline CDR1 and CDR2 sequences are MGHDK and SYGVNS. This CDR3 spans 14 amino acids. The ends were cut back, 10 bases at V and 1 base at J, with 16 bases in the middle. DNA for the CDR3: TGTGCCACCACCCCCGCGGGGATTAACTATGGCTACACCTTC. As protein: CATTPAGINYGYTF.

The chain recombines TRBV4-2 with TRBJ1-2; D might be TRBD1 (6 bases). Germline values: CDR1 LGHNA, CDR2 YNFKEQ. The V gene lost 4 bases and the J gene lost 7 bases, with 13 bases spanning the gap. The CDR3 consists of 13 residues. CDR3: CASSLGNRAGYTF. The CDR3 DNA reads TGTGCCAGCAGCCTGGGAAACAGGGCTGGCTACACCTTC.

The V call is TRBV18, the J call TRBJ2-7; TRBD2 might be the D (7 bases). Trimming cost V 0 bases and J 4 bases, with 13 bases left between them. The CDR3 spans 15 residues. CDR1 is KGHSH and CDR2 is LQKENI in the germline V gene. The DNA of the CDR3 is TGTGCCAGCTCACCACCAAAAGGGGGGGGTTACGAGCAGTACTTC. Its translation: CASSPPKGGGYEQYF.

The V gene is TRBV6-1, the J gene TRBJ2-1, with D hard to call. The CDR3 extends over 13 amino acids. V gave up 2 bases and J gave up 9 bases, with 11 bases separating them. Per germline, CDR1 MNHNS and CDR2 SASEGT. The CDR3 nucleotides read TGTGCCAGCAGTGAACCCCTTTTGGTTGAGCAGTTCTTC. The encoded protein is CASSEPLLVEQFF.

The chain is built from TRBV5-1 and TRBJ1-1; the match to TRBD1 covers 12 bases. After removal of 4 bases from V and 5 bases from J, the junction contained 9 bases not matched to a gene. Looked up from germline, CDR1 is SGHRS and CDR2 is YFSETQ. The CDR3 spans 16 residues. The CDR3 DNA is TGCGCCAGCAGCCCGGGACAGGGGGCCTGGTGGACTGAAGCTTTCTTT. It specifies CASSPGQGAWWTEAFF.

The V and J genes are TRBV5-4 and TRBJ1-6; D not certain. The CDR3 is 14 residues long. Germline values: CDR1 SGHNT, CDR2 YYREEE (reference sequence). The V gene lost 0 bases and the J gene lost 5 bases, with 6 bases spanning the gap. CDR3 sequence reads: CASSLEHNNSPLHF. CDR3 DNA: TGTGCCAGCAGCTTGGAACACAATAATTCACCCCTCCACTTT.

The CDR3 sequence is CAIDRGPSYEQYF. Here the CDR3 DNA reads TGTGCCATCGACAGGGGACCCTCCTACGAGCAGTACTTC. The chain uses TRBV10-3 and TRBJ2-7; 8 bases align to TRBD1. The junction had 3 bases not matched to a gene; V was cut back by 8 bases and J by 0 bases. The CDR3 loop spans 13 amino acids. Germline assignment: CDR1 ENHRY and CDR2 SYGVKD.

This chain uses TRBV6-1 with TRBJ2-3; 11 positions match TRBD2. The CDR3 spans 17 residues. The J segment lost 4 bases and the V segment lost 1 base, leaving 7 bases of the junction unmatched. Germline-derived CDR1 and CDR2 are MNHNS and SASEGT. The CDR3 protein is CASSEVLAGGGPDTQYF. Written as DNA, the CDR3 is TGTGCCAGCAGTGAAGTCTTAGCGGGAGGGGGGCCAGATACGCAGTATTTT.

V usage is TRBV5-1 and J usage is TRBJ1-2; 8 positions match TRBD1. V lost 3 bases, J lost 8 bases, and 6 bases stayed unmatched. Germline values: CDR1 SGHRS, CDR2 YFSETQ. This CDR3 spans 13 amino acids. CDR3 in DNA: TGCGCCAGCAGCTATACAGGGGGAATAGGCTACACCTTC. Translated, it gives CASSYTGGIGYTF.

This chain links TRBV19 with TRBJ2-7; perhaps TRBD2 as D (6 bases). Germline lookup yields CDR1 LNHDA and CDR2 SQIVND (reference sequence). CDR3 length equals 13 residues. V shed 5 bases and J shed 3 bases, with 11 bases lying between them. The CDR3 DNA reads as TGTGCCAGTAGTTCGCCGGGGGTCTACGAGCAGTACTTC. It translates to CASSSPGVYEQYF.

The chain recombines TRBV10-1 with TRBJ2-2; D is perhaps TRBD2 (5 bases). The germline gives CDR1 WNHNN, CDR2 SYGVQD (reference sequence). CDR3 size: 13 residues. The V and J ends lost 4 bases and 5 bases respectively, with 8 bases between them. CDR3 loop: CASSVRGTGELFF. In nucleotides, the CDR3 is TGCGCCAGCAGTGTCCGGGGAACCGGGGAGCTGTTTTTT.

V is TRBV4-3 and J is TRBJ2-2; D is perhaps TRBD2 (5 bases). The CDR3 sequence is 16 residues long. With 1 base removed from V and 2 bases from J, the gap between germline ends came to 11 bases. The germline CDR1 and CDR2 sequences are LGHNA and YSLEER. CDR3 loop: CASSQGGFRNTGELFF. CDR3 DNA sequence: TGCGCCAGCAGCCAAGGAGGGTTCAGAAACACCGGGGAGCTGTTTTTT.

The gene calls are TRBV28 and TRBJ2-5; possibly TRBD2 for D (6 bases). Germline values: CDR1 MDHEN, CDR2 SYDVKM. CDR3 length: 15 amino acids. V was clipped by 4 bases and J by 2 bases, with 14 bases between them. Written as DNA, the CDR3 is TGTGCCAGCAGTTCCGGACTATTGGATCAAGAGACCCAGTACTTC. Amino acids: CASSSGLLDQETQYF.

The chain recombines TRBV6-5 with TRBJ2-1; 8 bases map to TRBD1. Trimming cost V 0 bases and J 0 bases; bases outside gene matches: 1. Germline CDR1 MNHEY, CDR2 SVGAGI. The CDR3 totals 16 residues. In DNA form, the CDR3 reads TGTGCCAGCAGTTACTCACAGGGGGGCTCCTACAATGAGCAGTTCTTC. It is translated as CASSYSQGGSYNEQFF.

This chain uses TRBV9 with TRBJ2-7; 9 positions agree with TRBD1. The CDR3 is 14 residues long. From germline, CDR1 is SGDLS and CDR2 YYNGEE. Trimming at V came to 2 bases and at J to 2 bases, leaving 2 bases not matched to a gene. The CDR3: CASSVDRGPYEQYF. In DNA, the CDR3 is TGTGCCAGCAGCGTGGACAGGGGACCCTACGAGCAGTACTTC.

CDR3 coding DNA: TGTGCCAGTAGTCTCGCCCGGGACAGTCAAGAGACCCAGTACTTC. Encoded protein: CASSLARDSQETQYF. This rearrangement joins TRBV19 to TRBJ2-5, with TRBD1 matching 7 bases. The CDR3 is 15 amino acids. The germline CDR1 and CDR2 sequences are LNHDA and SQIVND (reference sequence). The ends lost 5 bases at V and 2 bases at J; junction bases unmatched: 8. The entire variable domain, with the rest obtained from reference TRBV19 and TRBJ2-5, is as follows: DGGITQSPKYLFRKEGQNVTLSCEQNLNHDAMYWYRQDPGQGLRLIYYSQIVNDFQKGDIAEGYSVSREKKESFPLTVTSAQKNPTAFYLCASSLARDSQETQYFGPGTRLLVL.

This chain connects TRBV28 to TRBJ1-3, with D hard to call. The V end lost 6 bases, the J end lost 0 bases, and 15 bases lay between the germline ends. The CDR3 spans 16 residues. Per the germline V gene, CDR1 is MDHEN and CDR2 is SYDVKM. For the CDR3, the DNA is TGTGCCAGCAGGTCCGGCGCCTTCCGCTCTGGAAACACCATATATTTT. Protein product: CASRSGAFRSGNTIYF.